One sample yielded the 11 T cell receptor beta chains listed below, sequenced in a study of cytomegalovirus exposure and HLA in healthy donors. 60 Vbeta and 13 Jbeta primers were used in PCR. Data came from immunoSEQ multiplex PCR; TCRdb stores just in-frame clones and leaves some out. The table shows some 150,000 clones, with 64% occurring only once. Material for sequencing was PBMCs. The receptors come from a woman between 25 and 40 years old in good health and CMV-seropositive.

The chain employs TRBV2 and TRBJ1-2, with D unclear. There are 18 residues in the CDR3. CDR1 and CDR2 from the germline V gene are SNHLY and FYNNEI. Trimming shortened V by 7 bases and J by 3 bases, and 27 bases separated the two germline ends. In nucleotides, the CDR3 is TGTGCCAGCACCCACCGGAGGGATTTCCCGTCTCTGGACTATGGCTACACCTTC. Translated, it gives CASTHRRDFPSLDYGYTF.

The V call is TRBV25-1, the J call TRBJ2-7; TRBD2 is a possible D gene (5 bases). V was pared by 7 bases and J by 0 bases, with 7 bases between. The germline V gene has CDR1 MGHDK and CDR2 SYGVNS. This CDR3 region has 12 residues. CDR3 amino acids: CASTGSSYEQYF. In nucleotides, the CDR3 is TGTGCCAGCACGGGGAGCTCCTACGAGCAGTACTTC.

The chain couples TRBV19 to TRBJ2-1, with D perhaps matching TRBD2 (5 bases). CDR3 size: 13 residues. The germline V and J ends were trimmed by 7 bases and 6 bases, with 13 bases remaining between them. CDR1 and CDR2 from the germline V gene are LNHDA and SQIVND (reference sequence). The CDR3 loop reads CASTSTGSNEQFF. The CDR3 region has the DNA TGTGCCAGTACTAGTACGGGAAGCAATGAGCAGTTCTTC. Filled out from reference TRBV19 and TRBJ2-1, the complete variable domain reads DGGITQSPKYLFRKEGQNVTLSCEQNLNHDAMYWYRQDPGQGLRLIYYSQIVNDFQKGDIAEGYSVSREKKESFPLTVTSAQKNPTAFYLCASTSTGSNEQFFGPGTRLTVL.

DNA of the CDR3: TGTGCCAGCTCACCTTCGCAGGGAGGAAACACTGAAGCTTTCTTT. Amino acids: CASSPSQGGNTEAFF. This chain joins TRBV18 and TRBJ1-1; a weak D match, TRBD1 (5 bases). The CDR3 loop spans 15 amino acids. CDR1 is KGHSH, CDR2 LQKENI, per germline. V was shortened by 3 bases and J by 2 bases, with 13 bases between the two germline ends.

V and J are TRBV13 and TRBJ2-3; 8 nucleotides align to TRBD2. This CDR3 spans 12 amino acids. Germline assignment: CDR1 PRHDT and CDR2 FYEKMQ (reference sequence). The J segment lost 10 bases and the V segment lost 5 bases, leaving 5 bases of the junction unmatched. CDR3 DNA sequence: TGTGCCAGCAGCGGGGCGACTAGCGCGCAGTATTTT. Encoded protein: CASSGATSAQYF.

This chain links TRBV4-2 with TRBJ1-1; 7 bases fit TRBD1. V gave up 3 bases and J gave up 1 base; unmatched junction bases: 5. Germline loops: CDR1 LGHNA, CDR2 YNFKEQ. The CDR3 has 15 amino acids. As DNA, the CDR3 is TGTGCCAGCAGCCACCTGGACAGGAAGAACACTGAAGCTTTCTTT. It codes for CASSHLDRKNTEAFF.

The table lists this clone with a few counts. The chain employs TRBV30 and TRBJ1-2, with no clear D. Germline loops: CDR1 GTSNPN, CDR2 SVGIG (reference sequence). Between the trimmed V and J ends, which lost 0 bases and 8 bases, there was a span of 10 bases. The length of the CDR3 is 12 residues. CDR3 sequence (DNA): TGTGCCTGGAGTGTCTCCAGGTGGGGCTACACCTTC. Its protein is CAWSVSRWGYTF.

The V call is TRBV28, the J call TRBJ1-1; possibly TRBD1 for D (5 bases). The germline gives CDR1 MDHEN, CDR2 SYDVKM. The CDR3 covers 13 residues. V was pared by 5 bases and J by 7 bases, with 14 bases between. This chain's CDR3 is CASSPGGYGEAFF. CDR3 in DNA: TGTGCCAGCAGTCCCGGGGGATATGGTGAAGCTTTCTTT.

This rearrangement joins TRBV5-1 to TRBJ2-7, with 9 bases matching TRBD1. The germline gives CDR1 SGHRS, CDR2 YFSETQ. The CDR3 runs 15 residues. V was clipped by 2 bases and J by 3 bases; unmatched bases: 6. This CDR3 reads CASSLAGTGNYEQYF. The CDR3 coding sequence is TGCGCCAGCAGCTTAGCCGGGACAGGGAACTACGAGCAGTACTTC.

The gene calls are TRBV9 and TRBJ1-2; 7 bases are shared with TRBD1. V dropped 3 bases and J dropped 6; count of bases not matched to a gene: 5. Germline CDR1 reads SGDLS; CDR2 reads YYNGEE. The CDR3 is 13 amino acids. CDR3 sequence reads: CASSGGQDHGYTF. DNA of the CDR3: TGTGCCAGCAGCGGCGGACAGGACCATGGCTACACCTTC.

This clone came up a few times. This chain joins TRBV4-2 and TRBJ2-6; 7 nucleotides match TRBD1. In germline, CDR1 is LGHNA, CDR2 YNFKEQ. The V and J ends lost 0 bases and 2 bases, in that order; junction bases with no gene match: 7. The CDR3 covers 18 residues. In DNA, the CDR3 is TGTGCCAGCAGCCAAGATGTGAGGGGGCGCGCTGGGGCCAACGTCCTGACTTTC. Translated, it gives CASSQDVRGRAGANVLTF.